The 6 T cell receptor beta chains reported below all come from one sample, sequenced in a study of cytomegalovirus exposure and HLA in healthy donors. TCRdb's table, derived via immunoSEQ multiplex PCR, lists solely in-frame clones and lacks some. The data contain tens of thousands of clones, roughly 93% of them singletons. Sequences were obtained from PBMCs. The receptors stem from a woman in her twenties or thirties in good health and CMV-seronegative.

The rearrangement uses TRBV5-1 and TRBJ2-1; 16 positions match TRBD2. Unmatched junction bases numbered 7, after V lost 3 bases and J lost 4 bases. CDR1 and CDR2 from the germline V gene are SGHRS and YFSETQ. The CDR3 sequence is 18 residues long. This CDR3 is CASSWGLAGGPGYNEQFF. CDR3 nucleotides: TGCGCCAGCAGCTGGGGACTAGCGGGGGGGCCCGGATACAATGAGCAGTTCTTC.

The count of this clone is one. This sequence joins TRBV7-3 and TRBJ2-1; TRBD1 aligns across 7 bases. CDR1 is SGHTA and CDR2 is FQGTGA in the germline V gene. The CDR3 loop spans 15 amino acids. With 5 bases clipped from V and 6 bases from J, the junction kept 10 bases outside the gene matches. The chain's CDR3 is CASSPNVAGGNEQFF. Written as DNA, the CDR3 is TGTGCCAGCAGCCCCAATGTGGCAGGGGGCAATGAGCAGTTCTTC.

The chain employs TRBV9 and TRBJ2-4; D is perhaps TRBD1 (6 bases). There are 16 residues in the CDR3. Trimming removed 1 base at V and 1 base at J, with 12 bases between. CDR1 is SGDLS, CDR2 YYNGEE, per germline. The CDR3 protein is CASSVSAGVAKNIQYF. The CDR3 DNA reads as TGTGCCAGCAGCGTATCGGCAGGGGTGGCCAAAAACATTCAGTACTTC.

The chain recombines TRBV27 with TRBJ1-1; D is possibly TRBD1 (6 bases). CDR1 is MNHEY, CDR2 SMNVEV, per germline (reference sequence). V was cut by 6 bases and J by 5 bases, with 16 bases left in between. The CDR3 is made up of 14 amino acids. Written as DNA, the CDR3 is TGTGCCAGCAGACGTACAGGGAAAATGACTGAAGCTTTCTTT. Translating gives CASRRTGKMTEAFF.

The V call is TRBV5-4, the J call TRBJ2-7, with a tentative D call TRBD1 (5 bases). This CDR3 has 14 amino acids. CDR1 SGHNT and CDR2 YYREEE come from the germline V gene (reference sequence). Trimming pared 5 bases from V and 6 bases from J, leaving 18 bases between. CDR3 sequence (DNA): TGTGCCAGCAGTCCGGCGTCCCAGGGAAGCGAGCAGTACTTC. Residues: CASSPASQGSEQYF. Together with reference TRBV5-4 and TRBJ2-7, the CDR3 gives the full variable domain: ETGVTQSPTHLIKTRGQQVTLRCSSQSGHNTVSWYQQALGQGPQFIFQYYREEENGRGNFPPRFSGLQFPNYSSELNVNALELDDSALYLCASSPASQGSEQYFGPGTRLTVT.

The chain has TRBV5-1 and TRBJ1-3, with D uncertain. The CDR3 covers 13 residues. V lost 0 bases, J lost 5 bases, and 6 bases lay in between. Germline values: CDR1 SGHRS, CDR2 YFSETQ. CDR3 region: CASSLDSRNTIYF. The CDR3 nucleotides are TGCGCCAGCAGCTTGGACAGCCGAAACACCATATATTTT.